This T cell receptor (beta chain) was observed in a study of blood T cells in healthy people across ages (dated by TCRdb to about 2015). With respect to the entire study: In model experiments, template switching captured about one uniquely barcoded TCR beta cDNA molecule for every two T cells. The study measured age-related changes in TCR beta repertoire diversity using deep sequencing normalized with unique cDNA molecular identifiers. Donors were grouped into four age groups: young (average roughly 15 years), middle-aged (roughly 38), aged (approximately 58) and long-lived (around 80). To avoid experimental bias, donors of different ages were distributed randomly across sequencing lanes. Using the same blood draw, the study looked at two additional independent replicas of 1 million unique cDNA reads for two donors, one aged 18 to 29 and the other aged 80 or older. The study at large found these results: As age increased, observed TCR beta diversity per million T cells dropped in a roughly linear way, and a significant reduction was already evident by age approximately 40. Estimates of total diversity based on one million sequenced T cells were considered lower bounds and underestimates. The CMV infection status of donors was not known, potentially confounding age-related changes in expanded clonotypes. Compared with the aged group, the long-lived group had more naive CD4+ T cells, fewer expanded clones and increased TCR diversity, a pattern suggesting age selection. Conclusive comparison of naive and antigen-experienced compartments was prevented by the profiling of bulk unsorted PBMCs. Observed TCR beta diversity correlated strongly with the percentage of naive T cells measured by flow cytometry.

V was cut back by 5 bases and J by 14 bases, leaving a gap of 20 bases between them. The CDR3 measures 13 amino acids from cysteine to phenylalanine. The entry retains the CDR3 DNA only, 39 bases that are in frame from base 1. The germline V gene yields SGHTA for CDR1 and FQGNSA for CDR2. Comment on this clonotype: Its antigen is not yet known. Per-base qualities were not stored, and no clone one base away is much larger.

Systemically healthy Caucasian individuals from Russia, 39 in total and aged roughly 6 to 100 years, were included as donors. Ten milliliters of peripheral blood were drawn from each donor into EDTA-treated Vacutainer tubes. Ficoll-Paque density-gradient centrifugation was used to isolate PBMCs, with at least 7 million obtained per sample. Trizol reagent was used to extract total RNA from PBMCs, with at least 5 micrograms per sample. The percentages of naive CD45RAhigh/CD27high T cells were determined by flow cytometry on a PBMC aliquot from every donor. Libraries came from 5' RACE. The sequencer was an Illumina HiSeq 2500. A second about 7 to 11 cycle PCR used a sample-barcoded 5' primer and a J-beta primer mix. A template-switch 5' adaptor carrying 12 random nucleotides introduced a unique molecular identifier onto each TCR beta cDNA molecule. Each sample yielded at least 2.5 million CDR3-containing paired-end reads. All of the RNA was converted into first-strand cDNA using the Mint cDNA synthesis kit, with a TRBC-specific oligonucleotide serving as the primer. After uracil-DNA glycosylase treatment, a first 18-cycle PCR used universal primers M1SS and BC2_uni_R on all cDNA. As for the authors' bioinformatics: Normalization of each sample was performed by random selection of 1 million high-quality reads, each carrying a distinct molecular identifier. Instead of being binned into consensus sequences, reads with shared molecular identifiers were discarded. CDR3 identification, clonotype clustering and error correction used MiTCR with a Q25 quality threshold and the strictest error-elimination algorithm. A nonparametric unseen species model using Euler transformation provided a lower-bound estimate of total TCR beta diversity. TCRdb's own reprocessing of the public reads used fastp at Q25 and MiXCR and kept productive beta chains. Every CDR3 protein is listed once, alongside the most common genes and DNA of its rows. What appears here as the V and J calls and clone size reflects TCRdb's work, not the paper's. The sample table contains approximately 800,000 distinct CDR3 sequences; only one count was recorded for around 62% of them. Of the sample, 25% to 35% is held by the ten largest clones.

The rearrangement joined TRBV7-2 to TRBJ2-3; no D gene call is confident. This clonotype was obtained from a man aged 30 to 39 in good health. Sequenced: blood. The CDR3 is CASSVGLVKNWYF. The nucleotides are TGTGCCAGCAGCGTAGGCCTAGTCAAAAATTGGTATTTT. When the CDR3 is completed using the reference TRBV7-2 and TRBJ2-3 genes on either side, the full variable domain is GAGVSQSPSNKVTEKGKDVELRCDPISGHTALYWYRQSLGQGLEFLIYFQGNSAPDKSGLPSDRFSAERTGGSVSTLTIQRTQQEDSAVYLCASSVGLVKNWYFGPGTRLTVL.